The clone carrying this T cell receptor beta chain was seen more than once but under ten times. Its antigen is unknown. This CDR3 comprises 14 residues. Germline loops: CDR1 LNHDA, CDR2 SQIVND (reference sequence). Deletions cut 1 base from V and 4 bases from J, with 10 bases between. The sample belongs to a study of vaccination and CD4 T cells after COVID-19. About the research overall: The convalescent group had six males, four females, seven Caucasians, two Asians, one multiracial. Post-COVID samples were collected a median roughly 92 days following diagnosis, spanning 35 to 161.

Treatment meaning: approximately 11-day PBMC culture with coronavirus spike peptide pools or control peptides (ViraFEST assay). Samples of CD4+ T cells were obtained from the unexposed donor before the COVID-19 pandemic (2011-2018). The culture of two million PBMCs per well included roughly 10 IU/ml IL-2 and roughly 10 ug/ml peptide pools. Sequencing of the DNA from cultured CD4+ T cells was carried out with the Oncomine TCR Beta short-read assay. Scientists extracted genomic DNA from CD4+ T cells grown in culture. One entry per CDR3 protein results from TCRdb running MiXCR on the PCR reads. The top ten hold approximately 14% of the sample, which has approximately 9,000 distinct CDR3 sequences, around 36% seen once.

The clonotype was recovered from a human donor in good health. The V gene is TRBV19, the J gene TRBJ1-2; D unresolved. Sequenced material: CD4+ T cells from blood, cultured in vitro. The CDR3 is CASSIAGGGYGYTF. Here the CDR3 DNA reads TGTGCCAGTAGTATAGCTGGCGGCGGCTATGGCTACACCTTC.